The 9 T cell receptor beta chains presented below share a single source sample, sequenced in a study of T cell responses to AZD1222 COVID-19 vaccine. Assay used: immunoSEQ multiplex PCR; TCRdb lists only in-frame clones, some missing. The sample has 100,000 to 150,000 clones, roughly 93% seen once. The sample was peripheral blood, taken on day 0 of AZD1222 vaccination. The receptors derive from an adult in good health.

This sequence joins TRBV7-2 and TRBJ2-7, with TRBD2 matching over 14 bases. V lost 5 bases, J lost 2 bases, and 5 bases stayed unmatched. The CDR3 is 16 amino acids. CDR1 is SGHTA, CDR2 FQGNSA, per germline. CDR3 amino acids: CASSRGLAGETYEQYF. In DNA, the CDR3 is TGTGCCAGCAGCCGGGGACTAGCGGGAGAGACCTACGAGCAGTACTTC.

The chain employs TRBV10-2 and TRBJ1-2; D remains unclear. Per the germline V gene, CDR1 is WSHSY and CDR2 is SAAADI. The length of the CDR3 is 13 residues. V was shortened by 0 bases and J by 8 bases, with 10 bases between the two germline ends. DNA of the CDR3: TGCGCCAGCAGTGAGTCGGCGGATGGAGGCTACACCTTC. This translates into CASSESADGGYTF.

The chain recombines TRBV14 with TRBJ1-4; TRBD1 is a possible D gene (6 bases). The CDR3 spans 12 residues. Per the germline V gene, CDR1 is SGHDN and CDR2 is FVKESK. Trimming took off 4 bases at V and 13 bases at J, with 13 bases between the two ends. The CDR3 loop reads CASSRTDRGLFF. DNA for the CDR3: TGTGCCAGCAGCCGGACAGACCGGGGACTGTTTTTT.

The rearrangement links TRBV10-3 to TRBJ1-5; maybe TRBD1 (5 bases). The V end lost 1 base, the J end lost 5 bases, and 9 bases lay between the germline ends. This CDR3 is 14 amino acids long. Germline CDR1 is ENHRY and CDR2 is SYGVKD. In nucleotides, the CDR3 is TGTGCCATCAGTGAGTGGGGGGACGATCAGCCCCAGCATTTT. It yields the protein CAISEWGDDQPQHF.

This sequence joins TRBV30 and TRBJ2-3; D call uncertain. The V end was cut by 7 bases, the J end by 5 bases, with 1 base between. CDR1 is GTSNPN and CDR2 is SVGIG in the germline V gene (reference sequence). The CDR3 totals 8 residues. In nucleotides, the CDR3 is TGTGCCTTAGATACGCAGTATTTT. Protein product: CALDTQYF.

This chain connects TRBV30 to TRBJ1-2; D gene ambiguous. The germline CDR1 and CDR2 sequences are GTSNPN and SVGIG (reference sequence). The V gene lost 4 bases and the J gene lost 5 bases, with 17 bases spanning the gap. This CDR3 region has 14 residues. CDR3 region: CAWNFDVELYGYTF. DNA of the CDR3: TGTGCCTGGAATTTTGATGTGGAACTTTATGGCTACACCTTC.

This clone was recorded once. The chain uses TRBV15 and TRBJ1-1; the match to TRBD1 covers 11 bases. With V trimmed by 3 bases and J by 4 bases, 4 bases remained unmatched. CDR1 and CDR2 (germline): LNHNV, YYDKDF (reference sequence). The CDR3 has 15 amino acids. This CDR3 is CATSRDRGPGTEAFF. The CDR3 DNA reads TGTGCCACCAGCAGGGACAGGGGGCCGGGCACTGAAGCTTTCTTT.

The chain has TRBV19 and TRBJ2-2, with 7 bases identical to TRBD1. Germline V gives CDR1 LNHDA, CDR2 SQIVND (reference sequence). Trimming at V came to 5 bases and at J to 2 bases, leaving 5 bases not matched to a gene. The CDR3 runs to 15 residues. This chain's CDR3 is CASSVDRDNTGELFF. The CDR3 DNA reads TGTGCCAGTAGTGTCGACAGGGATAACACCGGGGAGCTGTTTTTT. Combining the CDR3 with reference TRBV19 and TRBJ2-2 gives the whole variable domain DGGITQSPKYLFRKEGQNVTLSCEQNLNHDAMYWYRQDPGQGLRLIYYSQIVNDFQKGDIAEGYSVSREKKESFPLTVTSAQKNPTAFYLCASSVDRDNTGELFFGEGSRLTVL.

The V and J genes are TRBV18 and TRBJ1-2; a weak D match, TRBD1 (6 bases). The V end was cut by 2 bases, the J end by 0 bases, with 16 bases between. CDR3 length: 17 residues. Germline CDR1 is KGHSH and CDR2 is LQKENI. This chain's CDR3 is CASSPLGQRQANYGYTF. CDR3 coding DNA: TGTGCCAGCTCACCATTGGGCCAGAGACAGGCTAACTATGGCTACACCTTC.